Below, 23 T cell receptor beta chains from the same sample are listed, as sequenced in a study of blood T cell repertoires in COVID-19. Clones were sequenced by immunoSEQ multiplex PCR, and TCRdb holds only the in-frame ones, with some missing. Among about 15,000 clones listed, 75% to 90% were seen once. The sequencing sample was made of peripheral blood. The receptors originated from a human donor in a cohort sampled during active COVID-19.

V is TRBV5-1 and J is TRBJ2-5; 8 bases match TRBD2. From germline, CDR1 is SGHRS and CDR2 YFSETQ. This CDR3 has 16 residues. V shed 0 bases, J shed 4 bases, and the junction held 8 bases outside the gene matches. In DNA form, the CDR3 reads TGCGCCAGCAGCTTGGTCACTAGCGGTGGCACAGAGACCCAGTACTTC. Amino acids: CASSLVTSGGTETQYF. The complete variable domain, with remaining parts taken from reference TRBV5-1 and TRBJ2-5, reads KAGVTQTPRYLIKTRGQQVTLSCSPISGHRSVSWYQQTPGQGLQFLFEYFSETQRNKGNFPGRFSGRQFSNSRSEMNVSTLELGDSALYLCASSLVTSGGTETQYFGPGTRLLVL.

This chain uses TRBV5-1 with TRBJ1-1, with D unclear. Germline-derived CDR1 and CDR2 are SGHRS and YFSETQ. This CDR3 comprises 16 residues. V gave up 4 bases and J gave up 0 bases, with 16 bases separating them. The CDR3 reads CASSRDVRTVNTEAFF. Written as DNA, the CDR3 is TGCGCCAGCAGCCGTGATGTCCGTACAGTGAACACTGAAGCTTTCTTT. The full variable domain, in which reference TRBV5-1 and TRBJ1-1 provide the parts outside the CDR3, is KAGVTQTPRYLIKTRGQQVTLSCSPISGHRSVSWYQQTPGQGLQFLFEYFSETQRNKGNFPGRFSGRQFSNSRSEMNVSTLELGDSALYLCASSRDVRTVNTEAFFGQGTRLTVV.

The chain joins TRBV7-2 to TRBJ1-2; no firm D call. Germline V CDR1 and CDR2: SGHTA, FQGNSA. Deletions cut 5 bases from V and 6 bases from J, with 13 bases between. The CDR3 has 13 amino acids. This chain's CDR3 is CASSVRSGNGYTF. CDR3 bases: TGTGCCAGCAGCGTACGGTCGGGGAATGGCTACACCTTC.

This rearrangement joins TRBV4-3 to TRBJ1-1; TRBD1 is a possible D gene (5 bases). The CDR3 loop spans 16 amino acids. From germline, CDR1 is LGHNA and CDR2 YSLEER. The V and J ends lost 0 bases and 3 bases respectively, with 14 bases between them. Written as DNA, the CDR3 is TGCGCCAGCAGCCAAGATATTCGGGCAGGGTACACTGAAGCTTTCTTT. This encodes CASSQDIRAGYTEAFF.

The V gene is TRBV7-9, the J gene TRBJ2-2; D is undetermined. The CDR3 has 13 amino acids. Germline lookup yields CDR1 SEHNR and CDR2 FQNEAQ (reference sequence). V gave up 8 bases and J gave up 4 bases, with 11 bases separating them. The CDR3 loop is CASPRRGTGELFF. The CDR3 bases are TGTGCCAGCCCCCGGCGAGGCACCGGGGAGCTGTTTTTT.

A single count supports this clone. The rearrangement links TRBV7-6 to TRBJ1-5, with 8 bases matching TRBD1. This CDR3 region has 14 residues. The ends lost 5 bases at V and 13 bases at J; junction bases unmatched: 13. In germline, CDR1 is SGHVS, CDR2 FNYEAQ. CDR3 region: CASSLTPGTGGQHF. The CDR3 DNA reads as TGTGCCAGCAGCCTAACACCCGGCACAGGGGGGCAGCATTTT.

This clone has more than one count but fewer than ten. J is TRBJ2-2 and V is TRBV7-2; D gene unclear. Germline V gene lookup returns CDR1 SGHTA and CDR2 FQGNSA. Trimming removed 1 base at V and 7 bases at J, with 13 bases between. The CDR3 runs 15 residues. The CDR3 loop reads CASSLVGSGIGELFF. The CDR3 bases are TGTGCCAGCAGCTTAGTTGGGTCAGGAATCGGGGAGCTGTTTTTT.

The chain carries TRBV6-2 or TRBV6-3 and TRBJ2-2; 7 bases are shared with TRBD1. The length of the CDR3 is 17 residues. CDR1 MNHEY and CDR2 SVGEGT come from the germline V gene. Losses at the gene ends were 5 bases for V and 1 base for J; bases not matched to a gene: 10. The CDR3 reads CASSQTPDRLNTGELFF. DNA of the CDR3: TGTGCCAGCAGTCAAACACCGGACAGGTTGAACACCGGGGAGCTGTTTTTT.

This chain joins TRBV27 and TRBJ2-3; D is unclear. The germline gives CDR1 MNHEY, CDR2 SMNVEV (reference sequence). The V end lost 8 bases, the J end lost 2 bases, and 11 bases lay between the germline ends. The CDR3 is 13 amino acids. CDR3 sequence: CASRGRVTDTQYF. CDR3 DNA sequence: TGTGCCAGCCGTGGGCGTGTCACAGATACGCAGTATTTT.

The chain links TRBV4-3 to TRBJ2-1, with TRBD2 matching 9 bases. Germline assignment: CDR1 LGHNA and CDR2 YSLEER. The CDR3 covers 16 residues. V lost 4 bases to trimming and J lost 3 bases; unmatched junction nucleotides: 7. CDR3: CASSPHSGGDYNEQFF. The CDR3 coding sequence is TGCGCCAGCAGCCCTCATAGCGGGGGCGACTACAATGAGCAGTTCTTC.

The chain links TRBV11-2 to TRBJ2-3, with D perhaps matching TRBD2 (6 bases). V lost 2 bases to trimming and J lost 2 bases, with 11 bases between them. The CDR3 contains 15 residues. Germline CDR1 SGHAT, CDR2 FQNNGV. The CDR3 bases are TGTGCCAGCAGCTTAATACGGGGGAACACAGATACGCAGTATTTT. Translating it yields CASSLIRGNTDTQYF.

V usage is TRBV5-4 and J usage is TRBJ1-6, with TRBD1 identical over 7 bases. After removal of 5 bases from V and 9 bases from J, the junction contained 8 bases not matched to a gene. The CDR3 has 14 residues. CDR1 and CDR2 (germline): SGHNT, YYREEE (reference sequence). The CDR3 loop reads CASRPDRESSPLHF. The CDR3 DNA reads TGTGCCAGCAGACCTGACAGGGAAAGTTCACCCCTCCACTTT.

The genes are TRBV27 and TRBJ2-5; 9 nucleotides align to TRBD1. The CDR3 spans 17 residues. The trim removed 10 bases at V and 0 bases at J, leaving 15 bases unmatched. The V gene's germline CDR1 is MNHEY and CDR2 SMNVEV (reference sequence). The CDR3 sequence: CATRRSGQGPYQETQYF. The DNA of the CDR3 is TGTGCCACCAGGCGGTCGGGACAGGGACCTTACCAAGAGACCCAGTACTTC.

This chain joins TRBV29-1 and TRBJ2-7; a possible D gene is TRBD2 (6 bases). In germline, CDR1 is SQVTM, CDR2 ANQGSEA. Trimming removed 5 bases from V and 4 bases from J, with 15 bases in between. This CDR3 is built from 13 residues. CDR3 amino acids: CSVIRPLAYEQYF. The CDR3 DNA reads as TGCAGCGTTATTCGACCGCTAGCGTACGAGCAGTACTTC.

The V gene is TRBV10-1, the J gene TRBJ2-3; 9 nucleotides agree with TRBD2. Germline V CDR1 and CDR2: WNHNN, SYGVQD (reference sequence). V shed 4 bases and J 4 bases; nucleotides not matched to a gene: 3. This CDR3 has 14 amino acids. The CDR3 coding sequence is TGCGCCAGCAGTGTGGCGGGGGGGCCAGATACGCAGTATTTT. This translates into CASSVAGGPDTQYF.

This chain uses TRBV9 with TRBJ2-5, with D perhaps TRBD1 (6 bases). V was shortened by 2 bases and J by 5 bases, with 10 bases between the two germline ends. The CDR3 has 13 residues. Per germline, CDR1 SGDLS and CDR2 YYNGEE. CDR3 loop: CASSVRGWETQYF. The CDR3 DNA sequence: TGTGCCAGCAGCGTGAGGGGGTGGGAGACCCAGTACTTC.

Turning to this clone: At one end, the junction sequence differs from germline, possibly due to a read error. The chain carries TRBV7-9 and TRBJ1-3; 7 bases line up with TRBD1. Germline V CDR1 and CDR2: SEHNR, FQNEAQ (reference sequence). The CDR3 length is 13 residues. For the CDR3, the DNA is TGTGCCAGCAGCTTATTTGGGACAGACTGTAAAATTTTT. This sequence encodes CASSLFGTDCKIF. The complete variable domain, with remaining parts taken from reference TRBV7-9 and TRBJ1-3, reads DTGVSQNPRHKITKRGQNVTFRCDPISEHNRLYWYRQTLGQGPEFLTYFQNEAQLEKSRLLSDRFSAERPKGSFSTLEIQRTEQGDSAMYLCASSLFGTDCKIFGEGSWLTVV.

The chain joins TRBV30 to TRBJ1-5; a possible D gene is TRBD1 (6 bases). V was cut by 2 bases and J by 6 bases, with 14 bases left in between. CDR1 is GTSNPN, CDR2 SVGIG, per germline (reference sequence). This CDR3 region has 14 residues. CDR3 sequence: CAWSWGQPGQPQHF. Here the CDR3 DNA reads TGTGCCTGGAGTTGGGGACAACCAGGTCAGCCCCAGCATTTT. The full variable domain, with the rest looked up from reference TRBV30 and TRBJ1-5, is SQTIHQWPATLVQPVGSPLSLECTVEGTSNPNLYWYRQAAGRGLQLLFYSVGIGQISSEVPQNLSASRPQDRQFILSSKKLLLSDSGFYLCAWSWGQPGQPQHFGDGTRLSIL.

The rearrangement links TRBV9 to TRBJ1-2; D not resolved. V was pared by 4 bases and J by 8 bases, with 9 bases between. Germline CDR1 SGDLS, CDR2 YYNGEE. The CDR3 runs 11 residues. CDR3 bases: TGTGCCAGCAGCTCCTATCTCGGCTACACCTTC. Amino acid sequence: CASSSYLGYTF.

This chain links TRBV10-3 with TRBJ2-1; TRBD2 agrees at 10 bases. Germline V CDR1 and CDR2: ENHRY, SYGVKD. V was pared by 7 bases and J by 5 bases, with 11 bases of the junction left unmatched. The CDR3 contains 16 residues. The CDR3 bases are TGTGCCATCACTGCGGGTAGTAGCGGGGGGCACAATGAGCAGTTCTTC. It codes for CAITAGSSGGHNEQFF.

The CDR3 protein is CASSYGTLNTEAFF. DNA of the CDR3: TGTGCCAGCAGTTACGGGACACTGAACACTGAAGCTTTCTTT. The chain joins TRBV6-5 to TRBJ1-1; D possibly corresponds to TRBD1 (6 bases). The CDR3 is 14 amino acids. V lost 2 bases and J 0 bases, leaving 7 bases between the germline ends. Germline lookup yields CDR1 MNHEY and CDR2 SVGAGI.

V usage is TRBV7-3 and J usage is TRBJ2-1; a possible D gene is TRBD1 (6 bases). Per germline, CDR1 SGHTA and CDR2 FQGTGA. Trimming took off 4 bases at V and 0 bases at J, with 10 bases between the two ends. This CDR3 is built from 15 residues. This CDR3 reads CASSSGTSSYNEQFF. CDR3 coding DNA: TGTGCCAGCAGCTCGGGGACATCCTCCTACAATGAGCAGTTCTTC.

This sequence joins TRBV15 and TRBJ2-7; TRBD1 is a possible D gene (6 bases). The CDR3 is 14 residues long. The V gene lost 0 bases and the J gene lost 2 bases, with 8 bases spanning the gap. Germline loops: CDR1 LNHNV, CDR2 YYDKDF (reference sequence). CDR3 region: CATSRDRGTYEQYF. Here the CDR3 DNA reads TGTGCCACCAGCAGAGACAGGGGTACCTACGAGCAGTACTTC.